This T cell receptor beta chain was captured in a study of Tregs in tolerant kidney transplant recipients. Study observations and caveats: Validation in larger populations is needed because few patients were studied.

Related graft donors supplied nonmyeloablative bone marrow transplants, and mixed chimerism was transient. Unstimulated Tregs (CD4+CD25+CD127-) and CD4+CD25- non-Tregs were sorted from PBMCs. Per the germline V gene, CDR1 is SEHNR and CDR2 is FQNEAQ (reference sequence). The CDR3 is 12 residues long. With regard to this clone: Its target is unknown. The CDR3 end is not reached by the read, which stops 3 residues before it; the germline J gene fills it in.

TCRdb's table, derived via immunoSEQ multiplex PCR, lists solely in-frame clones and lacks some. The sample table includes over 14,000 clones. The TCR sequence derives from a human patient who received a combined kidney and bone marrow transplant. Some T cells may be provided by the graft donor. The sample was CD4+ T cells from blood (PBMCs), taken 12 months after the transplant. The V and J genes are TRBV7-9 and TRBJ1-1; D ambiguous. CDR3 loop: CASSFGADKAFF. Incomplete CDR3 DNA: TGTGCCAGCAGCTTCGGAGCGGATAAA.